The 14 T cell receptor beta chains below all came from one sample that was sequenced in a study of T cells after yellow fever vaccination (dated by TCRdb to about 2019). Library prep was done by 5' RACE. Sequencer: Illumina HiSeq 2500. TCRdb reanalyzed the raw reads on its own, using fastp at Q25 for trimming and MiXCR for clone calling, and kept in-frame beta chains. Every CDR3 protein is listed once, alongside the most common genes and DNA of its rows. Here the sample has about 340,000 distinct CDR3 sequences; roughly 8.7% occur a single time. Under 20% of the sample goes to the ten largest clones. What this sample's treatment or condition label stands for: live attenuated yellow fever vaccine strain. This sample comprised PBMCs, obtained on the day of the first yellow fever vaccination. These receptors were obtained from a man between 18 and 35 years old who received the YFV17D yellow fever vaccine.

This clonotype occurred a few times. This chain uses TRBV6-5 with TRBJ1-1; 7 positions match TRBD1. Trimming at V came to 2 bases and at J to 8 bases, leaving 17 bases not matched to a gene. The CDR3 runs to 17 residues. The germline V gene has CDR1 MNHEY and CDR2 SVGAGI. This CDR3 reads CASSYLKRGRSSWEAFF. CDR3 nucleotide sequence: TGTGCCAGCAGTTACCTAAAGAGGGGGCGTTCGAGCTGGGAAGCTTTCTTT.

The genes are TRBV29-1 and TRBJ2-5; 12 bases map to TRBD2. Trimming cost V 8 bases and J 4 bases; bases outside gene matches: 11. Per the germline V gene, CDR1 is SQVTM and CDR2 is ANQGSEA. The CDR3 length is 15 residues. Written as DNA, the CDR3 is TGCAGCACCCAGAGGTCTAGCGGGGGGGGAGAGACCCAGTACTTC. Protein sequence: CSTQRSSGGGETQYF.

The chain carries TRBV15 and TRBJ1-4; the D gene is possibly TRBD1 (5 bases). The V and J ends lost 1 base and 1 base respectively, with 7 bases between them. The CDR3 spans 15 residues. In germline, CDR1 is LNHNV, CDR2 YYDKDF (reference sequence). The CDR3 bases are TGTGCCACCAGCAGAGGGGGGTTAACTAATGAAAAACTGTTTTTT. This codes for CATSRGGLTNEKLFF.

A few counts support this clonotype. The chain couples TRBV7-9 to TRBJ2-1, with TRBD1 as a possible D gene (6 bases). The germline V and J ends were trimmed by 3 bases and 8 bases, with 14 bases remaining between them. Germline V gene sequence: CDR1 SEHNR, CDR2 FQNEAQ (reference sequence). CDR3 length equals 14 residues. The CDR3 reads CASSLGASFDEQFF. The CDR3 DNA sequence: TGTGCCAGCAGCTTGGGGGCTTCGTTCGATGAGCAGTTCTTC.

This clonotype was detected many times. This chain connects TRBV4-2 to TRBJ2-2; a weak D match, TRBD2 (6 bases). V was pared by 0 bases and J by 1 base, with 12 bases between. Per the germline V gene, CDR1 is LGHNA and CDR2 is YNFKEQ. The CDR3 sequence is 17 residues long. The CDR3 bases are TGTGCCAGCAGCCAAGAGGGTGCGCGGGGGAACACCGGGGAGCTGTTTTTT. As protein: CASSQEGARGNTGELFF.

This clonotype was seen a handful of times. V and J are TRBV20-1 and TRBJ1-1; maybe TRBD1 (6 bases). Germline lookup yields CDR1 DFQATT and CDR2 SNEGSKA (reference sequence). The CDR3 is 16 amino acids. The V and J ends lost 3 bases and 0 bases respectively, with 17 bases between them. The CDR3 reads CSASSFRDRMNTEAFF. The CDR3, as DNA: TGCAGTGCTAGCTCTTTCCGAGACAGGATGAACACTGAAGCTTTCTTT.

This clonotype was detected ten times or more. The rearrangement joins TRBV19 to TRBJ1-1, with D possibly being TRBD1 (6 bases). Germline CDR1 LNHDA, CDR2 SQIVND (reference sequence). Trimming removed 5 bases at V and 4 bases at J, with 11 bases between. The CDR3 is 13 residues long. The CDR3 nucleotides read TGTGCCAGTAGTTCAGGGGTGGGCACTGAAGCTTTCTTT. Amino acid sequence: CASSSGVGTEAFF. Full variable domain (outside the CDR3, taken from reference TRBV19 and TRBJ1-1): DGGITQSPKYLFRKEGQNVTLSCEQNLNHDAMYWYRQDPGQGLRLIYYSQIVNDFQKGDIAEGYSVSREKKESFPLTVTSAQKNPTAFYLCASSSGVGTEAFFGQGTRLTVV.

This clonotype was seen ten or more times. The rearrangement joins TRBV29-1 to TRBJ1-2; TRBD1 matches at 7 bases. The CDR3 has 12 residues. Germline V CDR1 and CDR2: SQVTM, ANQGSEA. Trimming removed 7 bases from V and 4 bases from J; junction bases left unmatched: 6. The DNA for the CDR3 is TGCAGCGCCCAGACAGGGACCTATGGCTACACCTTC. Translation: CSAQTGTYGYTF.

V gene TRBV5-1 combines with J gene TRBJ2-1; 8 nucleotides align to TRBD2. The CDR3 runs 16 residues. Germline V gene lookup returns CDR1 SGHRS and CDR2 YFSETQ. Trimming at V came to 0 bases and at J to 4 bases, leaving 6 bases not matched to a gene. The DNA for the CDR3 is TGCGCCAGCAGCTTGGGGGCTAGCGGGTTTTACAATGAGCAGTTCTTC. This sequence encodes CASSLGASGFYNEQFF.

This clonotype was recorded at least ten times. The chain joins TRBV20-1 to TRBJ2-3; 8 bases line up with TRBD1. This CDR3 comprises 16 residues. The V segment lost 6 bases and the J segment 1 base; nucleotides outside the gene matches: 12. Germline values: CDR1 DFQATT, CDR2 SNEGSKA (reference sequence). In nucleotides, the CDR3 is TGCAGTGCAATCCCTGGACAGGGCAAGGGCACAGATACGCAGTATTTT. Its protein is CSAIPGQGKGTDTQYF.

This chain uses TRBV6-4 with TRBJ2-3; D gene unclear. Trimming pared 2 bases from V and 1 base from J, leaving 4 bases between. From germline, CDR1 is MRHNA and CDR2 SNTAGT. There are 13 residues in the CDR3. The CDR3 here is CASSDQRTDTQYF. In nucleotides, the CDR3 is TGTGCCAGCAGTGACCAGCGCACAGATACGCAGTATTTT.

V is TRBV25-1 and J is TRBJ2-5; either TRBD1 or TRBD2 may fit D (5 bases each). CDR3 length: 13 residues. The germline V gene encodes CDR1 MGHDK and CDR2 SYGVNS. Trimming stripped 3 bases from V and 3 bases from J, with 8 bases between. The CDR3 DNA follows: TGTGCCAGCAGTGAGTGGGGGAAAGAGACCCAGTACTTC. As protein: CASSEWGKETQYF.

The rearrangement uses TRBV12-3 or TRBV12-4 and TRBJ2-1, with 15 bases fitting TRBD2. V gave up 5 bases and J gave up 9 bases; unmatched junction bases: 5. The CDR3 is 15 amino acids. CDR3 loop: CASSPGLAGGSEQFF. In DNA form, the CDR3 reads TGTGCCAGCAGTCCCGGACTAGCGGGGGGGAGTGAGCAGTTCTTC.

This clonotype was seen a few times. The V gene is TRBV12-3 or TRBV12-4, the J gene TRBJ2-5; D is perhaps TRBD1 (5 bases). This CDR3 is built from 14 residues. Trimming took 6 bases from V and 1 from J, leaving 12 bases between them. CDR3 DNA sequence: TGTGCCAGCAGCTTACAGGAAATCCAAGAGACCCAGTACTTC. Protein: CASSLQEIQETQYF.